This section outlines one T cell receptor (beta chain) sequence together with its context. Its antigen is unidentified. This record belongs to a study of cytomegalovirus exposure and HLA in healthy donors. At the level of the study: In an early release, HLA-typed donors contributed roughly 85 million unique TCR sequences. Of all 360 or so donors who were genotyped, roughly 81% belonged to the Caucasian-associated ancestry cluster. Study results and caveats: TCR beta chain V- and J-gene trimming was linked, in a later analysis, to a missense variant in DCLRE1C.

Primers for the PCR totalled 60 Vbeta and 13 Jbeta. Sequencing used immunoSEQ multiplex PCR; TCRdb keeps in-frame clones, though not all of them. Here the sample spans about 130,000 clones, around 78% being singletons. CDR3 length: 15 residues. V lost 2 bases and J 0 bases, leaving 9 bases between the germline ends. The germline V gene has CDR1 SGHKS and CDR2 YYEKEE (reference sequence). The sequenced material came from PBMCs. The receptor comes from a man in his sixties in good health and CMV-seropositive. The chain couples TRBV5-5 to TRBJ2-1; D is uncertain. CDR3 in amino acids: CASSFPLVSYNEQFF. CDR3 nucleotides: TGTGCCAGCAGCTTCCCGCTAGTCTCCTACAATGAGCAGTTCTTC.